This T cell receptor (beta chain) was identified during a study of control samples from healthy donors and cancer patients. Trimming cost V 6 bases and J 3 bases, with 14 bases left between them. Germline V lookup: CDR1 MNHEY, CDR2 SMNVEV (reference sequence). The CDR3 covers 14 residues. Data came from immunoSEQ multiplex PCR; TCRdb stores just in-frame clones and leaves some out. The sample has 250,000 to 300,000 clones, 82% seen once. The clonotype originates from an older woman with lung cancer. The chain uses TRBV27 and TRBJ1-2, with D perhaps matching TRBD1 (6 bases). The sequenced sample was PBMCs. The DNA of the CDR3 is TGTGCCAGCAGGATGATCGACAGGCACTATGGCTACACCTTC. Encoded protein: CASRMIDRHYGYTF.